The T cell receptor beta chain described here comes from a study of T cells in Graves' hyperthyroidism and ophthalmopathy. With regard to this clonotype: The antigen is undetermined.

Ophthalmopathy in the patients scored at least 3 on Clinical Activity Score and at least 4 on NOSPECS grade, lasting under 3 months. Clinical symptoms, serum thyroxine, TRAb, thyroid ultrasound and orbital computed tomography informed diagnoses. Using approximately 10 ml of fresh peripheral blood, PBMCs were prepared. Amplification yielded TCR beta CDR3 regions, with RNA transcripts as the source. The TCR CDR3 first-round RT-PCR relied on the HTBI primer set. TCRdb used MiXCR to reprocess the multiplex PCR reads, holding one entry per CDR3 protein. The sample holds a few hundred thousand distinct CDR3 sequences, approximately 15% seen once. Germline V gives CDR1 SNHLY, CDR2 FYNNEI. The CDR3 length is 15 residues. The V segment lost 2 bases and the J segment 7 bases; nucleotides outside the gene matches: 4. Study results and limitations: The model's output predicted ophthalmopathy at a median of 6.5 months prior to onset.

What was sequenced was blood. V and J are TRBV2 and TRBJ2-7; 14 bases match TRBD2. The clonotype was recovered from a woman aged 40 to 50 with Graves' ophthalmopathy. CDR3 region: CASSEPGTSGREQYF. CDR3 nucleotides: TGTGCCAGCAGTGAACCCGGGACTAGCGGGAGAGAGCAGTACTTC. Using reference TRBV2 and TRBJ2-7 for the parts outside the CDR3, the full variable domain is EPEVTQTPSHQVTQMGQEVILRCVPISNHLYFYWYRQILGQKVEFLVSFYNNEISEKSEIFDDQFSVERPDGSNFTLKIRSTKLEDSAMYFCASSEPGTSGREQYFGPGTRLTVT.